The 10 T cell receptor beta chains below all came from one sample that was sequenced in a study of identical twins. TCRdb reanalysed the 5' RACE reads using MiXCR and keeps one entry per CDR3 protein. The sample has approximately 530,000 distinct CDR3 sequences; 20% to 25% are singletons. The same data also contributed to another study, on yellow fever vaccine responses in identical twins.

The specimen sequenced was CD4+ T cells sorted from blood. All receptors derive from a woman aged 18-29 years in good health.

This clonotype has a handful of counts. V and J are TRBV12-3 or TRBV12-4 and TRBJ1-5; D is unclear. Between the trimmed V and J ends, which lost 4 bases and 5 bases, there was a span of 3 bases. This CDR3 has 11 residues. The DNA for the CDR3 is TGTGCCAGCAGTTACCATCAGCCCCAGCATTTT. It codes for CASSYHQPQHF.

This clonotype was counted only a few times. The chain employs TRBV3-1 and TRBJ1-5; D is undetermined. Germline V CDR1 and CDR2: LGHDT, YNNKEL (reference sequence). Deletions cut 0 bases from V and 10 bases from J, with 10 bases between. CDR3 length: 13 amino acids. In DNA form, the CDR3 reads TGTGCCAGCAGCCAAGAGGAAGGGTCTCCCCAGCATTTT. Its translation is CASSQEEGSPQHF. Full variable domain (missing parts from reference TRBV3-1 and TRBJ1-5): DTAVSQTPKYLVTQMGNDKSIKCEQNLGHDTMYWYKQDSKKFLKIMFSYNNKELIINETVPNRFSPKSPDKAHLNLHINSLELGDSAVYFCASSQEEGSPQHFGDGTRLSIL.

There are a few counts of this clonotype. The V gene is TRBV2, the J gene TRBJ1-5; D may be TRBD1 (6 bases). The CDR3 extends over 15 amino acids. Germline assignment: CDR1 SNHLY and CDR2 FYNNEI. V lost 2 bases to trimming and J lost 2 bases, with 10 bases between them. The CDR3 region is CASSESGHRNQPQHF. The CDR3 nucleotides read TGTGCCAGCAGTGAATCGGGACACCGCAATCAGCCCCAGCATTTT.

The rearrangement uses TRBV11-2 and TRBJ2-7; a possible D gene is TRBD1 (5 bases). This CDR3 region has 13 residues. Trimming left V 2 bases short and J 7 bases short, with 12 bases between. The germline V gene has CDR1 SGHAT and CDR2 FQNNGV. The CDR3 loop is CASSLSSNREQYV. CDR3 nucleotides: TGTGCCAGCAGCTTAAGTTCCAACAGGGAGCAGTACGTC.

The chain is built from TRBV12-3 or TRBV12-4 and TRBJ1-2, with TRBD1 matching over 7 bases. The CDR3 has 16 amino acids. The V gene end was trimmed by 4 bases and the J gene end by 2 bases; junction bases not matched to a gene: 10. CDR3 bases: TGTGCCAGCAGTTCCGTACCCGTGGACAGGAACTATGGCTACACCTTC. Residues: CASSSVPVDRNYGYTF.

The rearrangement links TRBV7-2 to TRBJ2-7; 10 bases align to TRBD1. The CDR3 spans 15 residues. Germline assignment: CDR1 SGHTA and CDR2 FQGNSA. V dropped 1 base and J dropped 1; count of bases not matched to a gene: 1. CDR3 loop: CASSLGTGGSYEQYF. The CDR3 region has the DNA TGTGCCAGCAGCTTAGGGACAGGGGGTTCCTACGAGCAGTACTTC.

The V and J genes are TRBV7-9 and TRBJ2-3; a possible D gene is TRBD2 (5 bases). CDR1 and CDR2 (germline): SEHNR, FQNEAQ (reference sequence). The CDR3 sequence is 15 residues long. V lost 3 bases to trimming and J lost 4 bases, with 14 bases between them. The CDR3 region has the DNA TGTGCCAGCAGCTTCGGGGTAGAGACCGCAGATACGCAGTATTTT. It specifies CASSFGVETADTQYF.

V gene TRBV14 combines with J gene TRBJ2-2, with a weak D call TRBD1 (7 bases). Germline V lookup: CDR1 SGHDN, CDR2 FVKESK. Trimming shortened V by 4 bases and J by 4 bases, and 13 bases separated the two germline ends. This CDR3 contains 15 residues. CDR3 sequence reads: CASSPHRGGTGELFF. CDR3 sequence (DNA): TGTGCCAGCAGCCCCCACAGGGGAGGCACCGGGGAGCTGTTTTTT.

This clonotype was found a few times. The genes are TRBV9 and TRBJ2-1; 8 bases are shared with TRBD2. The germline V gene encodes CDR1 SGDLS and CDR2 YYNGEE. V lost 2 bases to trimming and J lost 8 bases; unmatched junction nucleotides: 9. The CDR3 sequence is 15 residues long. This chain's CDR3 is CASSVWGTRADEQFF. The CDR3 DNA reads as TGTGCCAGCAGCGTGTGGGGGACTAGGGCCGATGAGCAGTTCTTC. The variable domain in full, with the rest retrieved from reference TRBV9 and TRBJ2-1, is DSGVTQTPKHLITATGQRVTLRCSPRSGDLSVYWYQQSLDQGLQFLIQYYNGEERAKGNILERFSAQQFPDLHSELNLSSLELGDSALYFCASSVWGTRADEQFFGPGTRLTVL.

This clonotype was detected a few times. The CDR3 bases are TGCAGTGCCCCTCAGGGAACCTATGGCTACACCTTC. Encoded protein: CSAPQGTYGYTF. The J gene is TRBJ1-2, the V gene TRBV20-1, with D possibly TRBD1 on 5 matching bases. Germline values: CDR1 DFQATT, CDR2 SNEGSKA (reference sequence). V was shortened by 6 bases and J by 4 bases, with 12 bases between the two germline ends. The CDR3 runs 12 residues.